The T cell receptor beta chain under discussion was sequenced for a study of Epstein–Barr virus B cells in breast cancer (dated by TCRdb to the early 2020s). About the investigation overall: Control T cells were expanded by a rapid expansion method using irradiated PBMC feeders, soluble OKT3 and IL-2 at 150 to 200 U/ml, and were collected roughly 10-13 days after stimulation. A single-patient case report examined whether EBV+ B cells infiltrating the tumor shape the T-cell receptor repertoire in triple-negative breast cancer. Overall study outcomes, separate from this receptor: All data were obtained from a single patient, described as a first proof of concept, and generalization is therefore limited.

The receptor library was made with 5' RACE. The SMARTer Human TCR a/b Profiling Kit was used to build TCR libraries from RNA, capturing the full V(D)J regions of both the alpha and beta chains. The amplified libraries were purified with AMPure XP beads and were validated on an Agilent 2100 Bioanalyzer using the DNA 1000 Kit. Sequencing was done on an Illumina MiSeq using the 600-cycle v3 reagent kit, which produced 2 x 300 bp paired-end reads. In the paper's pipeline: MiXCR and VDJTools were used to process the reads, with non-productive clonotypes filtered out and clonotypes collapsed by CDR3 amino acid sequence prior to recalculating frequencies. CDR3 sequences were matched against the McPAS-TCR database allowing a Levenshtein distance of 1, and UpSet plots were made in R with UpSetR. TCRdb trimmed the raw reads at Q25, called clones with MiXCR and kept productive beta chains. When rows share a CDR3 protein, they turn into one entry using the most common DNA and genes. Here the V and J calls rest on TCRdb's processing, not on the authors' analysis. Present in this sample are about 1,900 distinct CDR3 sequences, over 12% of which were seen just once. The top ten constitute 25% to 35% of the sample.

Germline trimming: 6 bases from V, 4 bases from J; junction bases outside gene matches: 4. Reading the germline V gene (reference sequence) gives CDR1 MNHEY and CDR2 SMNVEV. The CDR3 spans 14 residues, from the cysteine through the phenylalanine. Of the read, only the CDR3 DNA is kept; its 42 bases are in frame from base 1. By share, this clonotype ranks as medium-sized (0.01 to 0.1%). What this receptor recognizes is not known. No base quality values were provided; no much bigger clone lies one nucleotide off. RNA was extracted from approximately 1e5 to 1e6 cultured T cells with RNeasy Micro or Mini kits, including on-column DNase digestion, and was checked on an Agilent 2100 Bioanalyzer.

The chain links TRBV27 with TRBJ1-5; TRBD1 aligns with 9 central bases. The sample taken for sequencing was tumor-infiltrating lymphocytes expanded in culture. This receptor was obtained from a woman between 35 and 50 years old with triple-negative breast cancer. The CDR3 in this case is CASRSTGGNQPQHF. The nucleotide sequence is TGTGCCAGCAGGTCGACAGGGGGTAATCAGCCCCAGCATTTT.